This TCR beta chain was captured in a study of cytomegalovirus exposure and HLA in healthy donors. Only in-frame clones appear in the TCRdb table, and some are missing; sequencing was by immunoSEQ multiplex PCR. The sample shows approximately 160,000 clones, 65% to 90% of them seen only once. The CDR3 sequence is 16 residues long. Germline-derived CDR1 and CDR2 are SNHLY and FYNNEI. V trimming: 3 bases; J trimming: 0 bases; junction bases outside the gene matches: 3. V gene TRBV2 combines with J gene TRBJ2-4; TRBD2 matches at 9 bases. The specimen sequenced was PBMCs. This TCR was recovered from a young woman in good health and CMV-seronegative. The CDR3 DNA reads as TGTGCCAGCAGTGACGCACTAGCGGGAGCCAAAAACATTCAGTACTTC. Protein product: CASSDALAGAKNIQYF.